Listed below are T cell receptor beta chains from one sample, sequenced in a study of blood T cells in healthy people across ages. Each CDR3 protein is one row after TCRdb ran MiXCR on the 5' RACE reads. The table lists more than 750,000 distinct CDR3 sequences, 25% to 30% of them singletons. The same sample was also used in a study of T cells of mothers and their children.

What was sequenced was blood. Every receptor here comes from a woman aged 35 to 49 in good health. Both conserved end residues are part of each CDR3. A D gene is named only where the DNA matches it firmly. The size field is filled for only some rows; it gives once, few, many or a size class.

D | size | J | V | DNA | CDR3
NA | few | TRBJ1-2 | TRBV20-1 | TGCAGTGCTAGAAAAGTCAACTATGGCTACACCTTC | CSARKVNYGYTF
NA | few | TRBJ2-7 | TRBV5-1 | TGCGCCAGCAGAAGGGGATTAAACGAGCAGTACTTC | CASRRGLNEQYF
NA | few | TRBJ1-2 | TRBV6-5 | TGTGCCAGCAGGCCACTTAGAGACTATGGCTACACCTTC | CASRPLRDYGYTF
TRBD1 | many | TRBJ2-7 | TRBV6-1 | TGTGCCAGCAGGGAAAGACAGGGCTACTCCTACGAGCAGTACTTC | CASRERQGYSYEQYF
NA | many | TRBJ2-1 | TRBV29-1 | TGCAGCGTTGTGGGACCGTCAAGCTCCTACAATGAGCAGTTCTTC | CSVVGPSSSYNEQFF
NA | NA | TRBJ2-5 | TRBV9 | TGTGCCAGCAGCGCCCACTCGGGGTGGGAGACCCAGTACTTC | CASSAHSGWETQYF
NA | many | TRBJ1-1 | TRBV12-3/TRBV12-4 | TGTGCCAGCAGTTTACAGGGGCGCACTGAAGCTTTCTTT | CASSLQGRTEAFF
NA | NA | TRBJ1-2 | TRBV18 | TGTGCCAGCTCACCAATTACAACAGGGCCTAACTATGGCTACACCTTC | CASSPITTGPNYGYTF
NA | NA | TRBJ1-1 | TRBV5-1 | TGCGCCAGCAGCCCGGGGGACGGATACTTGAACACTGAAGCTTTCTTT | CASSPGDGYLNTEAFF
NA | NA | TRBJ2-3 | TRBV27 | TGTGCCAGCAGTTCCAAAGCGGGAGATACGCAGTATTTT | CASSSKAGDTQYF
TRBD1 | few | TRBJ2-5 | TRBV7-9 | TGTGCCAGCAGCTCATGGGACAGACAAGAGACCCAGTACTTC | CASSSWDRQETQYF
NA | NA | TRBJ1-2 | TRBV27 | TGTGCCAGCAGTTTATCCGGGGGAATGCCCGGCTACACCTTC | CASSLSGGMPGYTF
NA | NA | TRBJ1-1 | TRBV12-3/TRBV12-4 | TGTGCCAGCAGTTCCCCAGGAGTCATCCAAAGGGTCACTGAAGCTTTCTTT | CASSSPGVIQRVTEAFF
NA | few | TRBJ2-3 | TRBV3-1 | TGTGCCAGCAGCCATGGTCTAGCGTCTGATACGCAGTATTTT | CASSHGLASDTQYF
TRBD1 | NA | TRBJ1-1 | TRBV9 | TGTGCCAACAGCGCGCTGGGACAGACGAACACTGAAGCTTTCTTT | CANSALGQTNTEAFF
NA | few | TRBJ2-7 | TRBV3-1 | TGTGCCAGCAGCCAAGATGTGGTTCCTCCTGGCGAGCAGTACTTC | CASSQDVVPPGEQYF
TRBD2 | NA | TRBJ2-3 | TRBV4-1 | TGCGCCAGCAGCCAAGGGGGGCGGGGGGCCCTTAGCACAGATACGCAGTATTTT | CASSQGGRGALSTDTQYF
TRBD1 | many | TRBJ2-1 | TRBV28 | TGTGCCAGCAGTATAACAGGGGGTGGTGATGAGCAGTTCTTC | CASSITGGGDEQFF
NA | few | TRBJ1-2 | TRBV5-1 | TGCGCCAGCAGCCGGAGTGATATGAGAAACTATGGCTACACCTTC | CASSRSDMRNYGYTF
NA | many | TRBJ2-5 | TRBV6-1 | TGTGCCAGCAGTGCCCGCAGACAGGGCGTCGGGGGGACCCAGTACTTC | CASSARRQGVGGTQYF
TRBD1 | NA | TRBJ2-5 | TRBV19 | TGTGCCAGTAGTGACAGGGATGGCGAGACCCAGTACTTC | CASSDRDGETQYF
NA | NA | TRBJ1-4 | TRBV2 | TGTGTCAGCACTTTCAGTCGGTCTTATGCAACTAATGAAAAACTGTTTTTT | CVSTFSRSYATNEKLFF
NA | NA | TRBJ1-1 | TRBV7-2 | TGTGCCAGCAGCTTACAAGGTGGGGTAGACACTGAAGCTTTCTTT | CASSLQGGVDTEAFF
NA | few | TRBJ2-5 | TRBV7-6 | TGTGCCAGCAGCTTAAACGACCCGCAGTGGTTC | CASSLNDPQWF
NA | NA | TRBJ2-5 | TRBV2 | TGTGCCAGCAGTGAATGGCACGGGCAAGAGACCCAGTACTTC | CASSEWHGQETQYF
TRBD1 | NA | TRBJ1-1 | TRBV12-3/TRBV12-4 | TGTGCCAGTAAGACTTTACAGGGGAAAACTGAAGCTTTCTTT | CASKTLQGKTEAFF
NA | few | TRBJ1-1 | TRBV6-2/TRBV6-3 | TGTGCCAGCAGCCAAGGGGGACCGAACACTGAAGCTTTCTTT | CASSQGGPNTEAFF
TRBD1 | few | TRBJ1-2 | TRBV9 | TGTGCCAGCAGCGCGGGACAGTATGGCTACACCTTC | CASSAGQYGYTF
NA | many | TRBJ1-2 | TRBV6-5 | TGTGCCAGCAGTGGGGGGGGAAAAGGCTACACCTTC | CASSGGGKGYTF
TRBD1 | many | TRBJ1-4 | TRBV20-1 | TGCAGTGCACCTCAGACAGGGGCTCAAACTAATGAAAAACTGTTTTTT | CSAPQTGAQTNEKLFF
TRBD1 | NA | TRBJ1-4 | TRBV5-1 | TGCGCCAGCAGCCTACAGGGACAGGGTTATGAAAAACTGTTTTTT | CASSLQGQGYEKLFF
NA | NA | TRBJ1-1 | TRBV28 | TGTGCCAGCAGGTCCTCGGGATCGAACACTGAAGCTTTCTTT | CASRSSGSNTEAFF
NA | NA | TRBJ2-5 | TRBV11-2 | TGTGCCAGCAGCTTAGGTGCGGGTTCAGGAGAGACCCAGTACTTC | CASSLGAGSGETQYF
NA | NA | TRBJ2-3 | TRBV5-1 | TGCACCAGCAGCTTTTTTGGGGATACGCAGTATTTT | CTSSFFGDTQYF
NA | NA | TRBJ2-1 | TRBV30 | TGTGCCTGGAGTGTAAGGGAGACAGTGATTTACAATGAGCAGTTCTTC | CAWSVRETVIYNEQFF
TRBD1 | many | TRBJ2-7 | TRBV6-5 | TGTGCCAGCAGTTTGGACAGGGTATCGGTCGAGCAGTACTTC | CASSLDRVSVEQYF
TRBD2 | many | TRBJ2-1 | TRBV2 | TGTGCCAGCAGTGAAGAGTTCTCCGGGGGGAATGAGCAGTTCTTC | CASSEEFSGGNEQFF
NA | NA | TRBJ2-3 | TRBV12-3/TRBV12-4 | TGTGCCAGCAGTTTACAGCCATATACGCAGTATTTT | CASSLQPYTQYF
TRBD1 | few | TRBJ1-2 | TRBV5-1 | TGCGCCAGCAGCTCGAGAGACAGGGGGCGAGCGAACTATGGCTACACCTTC | CASSSRDRGRANYGYTF
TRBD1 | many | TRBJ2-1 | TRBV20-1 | TGCAGTGCTAGAGGGACAGGGGGCGCGGCGACGACCTACAATGAGCAGTTCTTC | CSARGTGGAATTYNEQFF
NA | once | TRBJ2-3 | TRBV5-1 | TGCACCAGCAGGTCCCTAGATACGCAGTATTTT | CTSRSLDTQYF
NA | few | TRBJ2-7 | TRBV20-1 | TGCAGTGCTGTAGGACAGCGGGGATCCTACGAGCAGTACTTC | CSAVGQRGSYEQYF
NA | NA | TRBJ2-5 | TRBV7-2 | TGCGCCAGCAGCTCCAACCAGGGGTCCCAAGAGACCCAGTACTTC | CASSSNQGSQETQYF